Shown below are 27 T cell receptor beta chains from a single sample sequenced in a study of blood T cells in healthy people across ages. Using a J-beta primer mix together with a sample-barcoded 5' primer, a second PCR was run for roughly 7 to 12 cycles. TCRdb recomputed calls from the 5' RACE reads with MiXCR, one row per CDR3 protein. The data show fewer than 750,000 distinct CDR3 sequences, 40% to 55% seen once. Sequencing was carried out using blood. The receptors shown here come from a man older than 75 in good health.

J is TRBJ2-1 and V is TRBV5-1; D is ambiguous. The CDR3 sequence is 15 residues long. CDR1 SGHRS and CDR2 YFSETQ come from the germline V gene. V shed 2 bases and J shed 0 bases, with 9 bases lying between them. CDR3 nucleotides: TGCGCCAGCAGCTTAGCGCGGACCTCCTACAATGAGCAGTTCTTC. Protein product: CASSLARTSYNEQFF.

This clonotype appeared a few times. The V and J genes are TRBV10-3 and TRBJ2-1, with D possibly being TRBD2 (6 bases). The V gene's germline CDR1 is ENHRY and CDR2 SYGVKD. The V end lost 7 bases, the J end lost 9 bases, and 16 bases lay between the germline ends. This CDR3 is built from 13 residues. The DNA of the CDR3 is TGTGCCATCAACCAACGGGAGTCAGTTGAGCAGTTCTTC. Residues: CAINQRESVEQFF.

A single count supports this clonotype. The J gene is TRBJ2-7, the V gene TRBV7-2; a possible D gene is TRBD2 (5 bases). The J call is in doubt because the DNA end fits TRBJ2-5 better. This CDR3 is built from 13 residues. Germline lookup yields CDR1 SGHTA and CDR2 FQGNSA. The CDR3 is CASSLSTGKTQYF. In DNA, the CDR3 is TGTGCCAGCAGCTTAAGCACCGGGAAGACCCAGTACTTC.

The rearrangement uses TRBV4-3 and TRBJ2-1; 12 bases line up with TRBD1. CDR1 and CDR2 (germline): LGHNA, YSLEER. This CDR3 comprises 15 residues. The junction had 5 bases not matched to a gene; V was cut back by 3 bases and J by 8 bases. The chain's CDR3 is CASSHRDRGPDEQFF. The CDR3 region has the DNA TGCGCCAGCAGCCACCGGGACAGGGGGCCGGATGAGCAGTTCTTC.

This clonotype occurred once. CDR3 sequence: CATSRDLSRLAKNIQYF. The CDR3 region has the DNA TGTGCCACCAGCAGAGATTTGAGCCGGCTAGCCAAAAACATTCAGTACTTC. V is TRBV15 and J is TRBJ2-4; D not resolved. With 0 bases removed from V and 0 bases from J, the gap between germline ends came to 12 bases. The CDR3 spans 17 residues. CDR1 is LNHNV, CDR2 YYDKDF, per germline (reference sequence).

Turning to this clonotype: A read error may be the cause here, since a much bigger clone is one base away. The rearrangement links TRBV6-6 to TRBJ2-5; weak D call: TRBD2 (6 bases). The J call may be faulty, since TRBJ2-7 better matches the DNA end. The CDR3 runs 13 residues. Germline V gene lookup returns CDR1 MNHNY and CDR2 SVGAGI (reference sequence). The CDR3 coding sequence is TGTGCCCTCTGGAAGGAGGGATCGGGCGAGCAGTACTTC. Translation gives CALWKEGSGEQYF.

In regard to this clonotype: This clone may be a read error of a much larger clone one base away. The rearrangement uses TRBV6-6 and TRBJ1-1; no reliable D call. The CDR3 is 11 amino acids. In germline, CDR1 is MNHNY, CDR2 SVGAGI (reference sequence). For the CDR3, the DNA is TGTGCCAGCAGTTATGACACTGAAGTTTTCTTT. Its translation is CASSYDTEVFF.

The V gene is TRBV20-1, the J gene TRBJ1-1; no definite D call. Trimming shortened V by 2 bases and J by 3 bases, and 10 bases separated the two germline ends. There are 13 residues in the CDR3. CDR1 is DFQATT, CDR2 SNEGSKA, per germline (reference sequence). CDR3 sequence reads: CSARYHMYTEAFF. Written as DNA, the CDR3 is TGCAGTGCTAGATATCACATGTACACTGAAGCTTTCTTT.

This chain uses TRBV5-1 with TRBJ2-3; D is perhaps TRBD1 (5 bases). This CDR3 has 16 residues. The germline V gene has CDR1 SGHRS and CDR2 YFSETQ. Trimming removed 4 bases from V and 4 bases from J, with 19 bases in between. The CDR3 reads CASSLGASGVSDTQYF. The CDR3 DNA follows: TGCGCCAGCAGCCTTGGGGCTAGTGGCGTCTCAGATACGCAGTATTTT.

The chain combines TRBV5-1 with TRBJ2-1, with 7 bases identical to TRBD1. Germline assignment: CDR1 SGHRS and CDR2 YFSETQ. The CDR3 is made up of 14 amino acids. V lost 6 bases and J lost 5; bases outside the gene matches: 8. The CDR3 spells CASNDQGVDNEQFF. The CDR3 DNA follows: TGCGCCAGCAACGATCAGGGGGTTGACAATGAGCAGTTCTTC.

This clonotype was picked up a small number of times. The V call is TRBV20-1, the J call TRBJ2-3; D unresolved. With 5 bases removed from V and 2 bases from J, the gap between germline ends came to 8 bases. Germline CDR1 is DFQATT and CDR2 is SNEGSKA (reference sequence). This CDR3 region has 12 residues. The CDR3 loop reads CSAEPATDTQYF. The CDR3 coding sequence is TGCAGTGCTGAGCCAGCCACAGATACGCAGTATTTT.

Comment on this clonotype: This clone may be a read error of a much larger clone one base away. Written as DNA, the CDR3 is TGTGCCAGCAGCGTAGCGACTAGCGGGAGGGCCAGACGAGCCAATGAGCAGTACTTC. It codes for CASSVATSGRARRANEQYF. The chain couples TRBV9 to TRBJ2-5; 14 bases fit TRBD2. Germline CDR1 reads SGDLS; CDR2 reads YYNGEE. The CDR3 is 19 amino acids. V gave up 0 bases and J gave up 11 bases; unmatched junction bases: 18.

CDR3 sequence: CASSSYGTTNTGELFF. Written as DNA, the CDR3 is TGCGCCAGCAGCTCCTATGGGACAACGAACACCGGGGAGCTGTTTTTT. V gene TRBV5-1 combines with J gene TRBJ2-2, with a possible D match to TRBD1 (6 bases). Trimming removed 3 bases at V and 0 bases at J, with 12 bases between. Germline V lookup: CDR1 SGHRS, CDR2 YFSETQ. The CDR3 extends over 16 amino acids.

This chain's CDR3 is CASSQDVGYQPQHF. CDR3 nucleotides: TGCGCCAGCAGCCAAGATGTGGGTTATCAGCCCCAGCATTTT. The V gene is TRBV4-3, the J gene TRBJ1-5, with no clear D. Looked up from germline, CDR1 is LGHNA and CDR2 is YSLEER. CDR3 length: 14 amino acids. V lost 0 bases and J 5 bases, leaving 8 bases between the germline ends.

This clonotype was counted ten times or more. The chain is built from TRBV6-5 and TRBJ2-7; 14 bases map to TRBD2. From germline, CDR1 is MNHEY and CDR2 SVGAGI. With V trimmed by 6 bases and J by 2 bases, 3 bases remained unmatched. This CDR3 is built from 15 residues. The CDR3 DNA is TGTGCCAGCAGATCGGGACTAGCGGGGGCCTACGAGCAGTACTTC. Its protein product is CASRSGLAGAYEQYF.

The chain has TRBV6-5 and TRBJ1-3; 10 bases line up with TRBD1. This CDR3 comprises 21 residues. J lost 4 bases, V lost 0 bases, and 18 bases had no gene match. The germline V gene has CDR1 MNHEY and CDR2 SVGAGI. Here the CDR3 reads CASSYSAGQGRVLSSGNTIYF. In DNA, the CDR3 is TGTGCCAGCAGTTACTCTGCGGGACAGGGGAGGGTTCTCTCGTCGGGAAACACCATATATTTT.

In the case of this clonotype: One end of the junction varies from germline; a read error may be responsible. This chain links TRBV11-2 with TRBJ1-2; D gene unclear. Per germline, CDR1 SGHAT and CDR2 FQNNGV. The CDR3 sequence is 11 residues long. The CDR3, as DNA: TGTGCCAGCAGCTTCTCGGTTGGCCACACCTTC. Its protein product is CASSFSVGHTF.

This clonotype was seen only a few times. The V and J genes are TRBV9 and TRBJ2-3; no reliable D call. The length of the CDR3 is 12 residues. V was trimmed by 3 bases and J by 7 bases, leaving 9 bases between them. Germline lookup yields CDR1 SGDLS and CDR2 YYNGEE. DNA of the CDR3: TGTGCCAGCAGCGCAACCGAGAATACGCAGTATTTT. Protein: CASSATENTQYF.

The sample holds a few counts of this clonotype. This chain joins TRBV6-2 or TRBV6-3 and TRBJ2-7, with 8 bases matching TRBD1. The V gene end was trimmed by 2 bases and the J gene end by 3 bases; junction bases not matched to a gene: 6. Germline CDR1 is MNHEY and CDR2 is SVGEGT. CDR3 size: 15 residues. This chain's CDR3 is CASSYPTGGVYEQYF. The CDR3 region has the DNA TGTGCCAGCAGTTACCCCACAGGGGGAGTCTACGAGCAGTACTTC.

The chain has TRBV27 and TRBJ1-6, with unresolved D. Germline values: CDR1 MNHEY, CDR2 SMNVEV (reference sequence). The CDR3 totals 14 residues. Trimming cost V 3 bases and J 4 bases, with 7 bases left between them. The CDR3 reads CASSFRLYNSPLHF. The CDR3 region has the DNA TGTGCCAGCAGTTTTCGGTTATATAATTCACCCCTCCACTTT.

The V and J genes are TRBV3-1 and TRBJ2-5; TRBD2 aligns across 12 bases. The end of the DNA aligns better with TRBJ2-7, so the J call may be wrong. The CDR3 contains 16 residues. Per germline, CDR1 LGHDT and CDR2 YNNKEL (reference sequence). CDR3 residues: CASSQGTSGNSYEQYF. CDR3 coding DNA: TGTGCCAGCAGCCAAGGGACTAGCGGGAACTCCTACGAGCAGTACTTC.

The rearrangement links TRBV6-5 to TRBJ2-1; 8 bases line up with TRBD2. Germline assignment: CDR1 MNHEY and CDR2 SVGAGI. The CDR3 extends over 15 amino acids. Trimming at V came to 8 bases and at J to 2 bases, leaving 8 bases not matched to a gene. The CDR3 coding sequence is TGTGCCAGCCGCCCGCCGGGACTAGCCTACAATGAGCAGTTCTTC. Its translation is CASRPPGLAYNEQFF.

This clonotype was recorded a few times. The chain joins TRBV12-3 or TRBV12-4 to TRBJ2-5; D perhaps matches TRBD2 (6 bases). This CDR3 spans 12 amino acids. V gave up 5 bases and J gave up 11 bases, with 15 bases separating them. This CDR3 reads CASSPPRREQYF. The CDR3 DNA sequence: TGTGCCAGCAGTCCGCCAAGGAGGGAGCAGTACTTC.

The genes are TRBV11-2 and TRBJ1-1; D gene uncertain. In germline, CDR1 is SGHAT, CDR2 FQNNGV. The CDR3 consists of 12 residues. The V end lost 0 bases, the J end lost 10 bases, and 9 bases lay between the germline ends. CDR3 DNA: TGTGCCAGCAGCTTAGATCACCTCTCAGCTTTCTTT. Residues: CASSLDHLSAFF.

This clonotype was observed a handful of times. V gene TRBV7-2 combines with J gene TRBJ2-3, with 8 bases lining up with TRBD1. CDR1 and CDR2 from the germline V gene are SGHTA and FQGNSA. After removal of 5 bases from V and 0 bases from J, the junction contained 4 bases not matched to a gene. This CDR3 contains 15 residues. The CDR3 DNA follows: TGTGCCAGCAGCACGGACAGGGCGAGCACAGATACGCAGTATTTT. It yields the protein CASSTDRASTDTQYF.

The V gene is TRBV3-1, the J gene TRBJ2-5, with 8 bases that match TRBD2. The DNA end is more similar to TRBJ2-7, so the J call may be wrong. The CDR3 is 16 amino acids. The germline V gene encodes CDR1 LGHDT and CDR2 YNNKEL (reference sequence). The CDR3 DNA reads TGTGCCAGCAGCCAAGCCCCGTGCGGGGGGTCCAACGAGCAGTACTTC. This codes for CASSQAPCGGSNEQYF.

The genes are TRBV7-2 and TRBJ1-2; D is unresolved. The CDR3 runs to 14 residues. V gave up 2 bases and J gave up 8 bases, with 15 bases separating them. CDR1 and CDR2 (germline): SGHTA, FQGNSA. CDR3 sequence reads: CASSLSWAGQGYTF. In nucleotides, the CDR3 is TGTGCCAGCAGCTTAAGCTGGGCAGGTCAAGGCTACACCTTC.